This TCR beta chain was sequenced during a study of T cells after posttransplantation cyclophosphamide. Findings and caveats of the study: Donor-recipient repertoire similarity was low at 1-2 months, rising over year one.

Assay used: immunoSEQ multiplex PCR; TCRdb lists only in-frame clones, some missing. The sample holds about 66,000 clones, around 93% seen once. V shed 2 bases and J 4 bases; nucleotides not matched to a gene: 12. The CDR3 is 17 residues long. CDR1 and CDR2 (germline): SGHDT, YYEEEE. This clone was counted a single time. Its antigen is currently unknown. The TCR comes from a woman aged 25 to 39 in good health and a related stem cell transplant donor. The sequencing sample was made of PBMCs. The chain links TRBV5-6 to TRBJ2-3, with 8 bases that match TRBD1. The CDR3 region is CASSFQRQGWRADTQYF. The CDR3 region has the DNA TGTGCCAGCAGCTTCCAAAGACAGGGGTGGAGGGCAGATACGCAGTATTTT.